A selection of T cell receptor beta chains follows, all from one sample in a study of OX40 agonist ivuxolimab in advanced cancers. Here immunoSEQ multiplex PCR was the method, and the copy in TCRdb shows in-frame clones only, minus some. The table records around 99,000 clones, roughly 89% of them present only once. Sequenced material: CD4+ or CD8+ T cells sorted from blood, taken in a trial of the OX40 agonist ivuxolimab. The receptors were sampled from an adult with an advanced solid tumor such as melanoma, head and neck, liver or kidney cancer. Both conserved end residues are part of each CDR3. A D gene is named only where the DNA matches it firmly.

TRBV19	NA	TRBJ2-7	CARYDEQYF	TGTGCCAGGTATGACGAGCAGTACTTC
TRBV5-1	TRBD1	TRBJ2-2	CASSLGTGGYTGELFF	TGCGCCAGCAGCTTGGGAACAGGGGGTTACACCGGGGAGCTGTTTTTT
TRBV10-3	TRBD1	TRBJ1-5	CATSTGRTGHQPQHF	TGTGCCACCTCGACTGGCCGGACAGGGCATCAGCCCCAGCATTTT
TRBV19	NA	TRBJ2-2	CASRGRTGELFF	TGTGCCAGTAGGGGGAGAACCGGGGAGCTGTTTTTT
TRBV30	NA	TRBJ1-2	CAWRSGTVYGYTF	TGTGCCTGGAGGTCGGGCACAGTCTATGGCTACACCTTC
TRBV7-6	TRBD1	TRBJ1-4	CASSSTGANEKLFF	TGTGCCAGCAGCTCGACAGGGGCTAATGAAAAACTGTTTTTT
TRBV5-5	NA	TRBJ2-1	CASSLTGREQFF	TGTGCCAGCAGCCTGACGGGGAGGGAGCAGTTCTTC
TRBV19	TRBD1	TRBJ2-3	CASRAGQGVNTQYF	TGTGCCAGTAGGGCGGGACAGGGAGTGAATACGCAGTATTTT
TRBV10-1	NA	TRBJ2-7	CASSESSGPYEQYF	TGCGCCAGCAGTGAGTCGTCAGGGCCCTACGAGCAGTACTTC
TRBV7-7	NA	TRBJ2-2	CASSPLQGNTGELFF	TGTGCCAGCAGCCCCCTTCAGGGTAACACCGGGGAGCTGTTTTTT